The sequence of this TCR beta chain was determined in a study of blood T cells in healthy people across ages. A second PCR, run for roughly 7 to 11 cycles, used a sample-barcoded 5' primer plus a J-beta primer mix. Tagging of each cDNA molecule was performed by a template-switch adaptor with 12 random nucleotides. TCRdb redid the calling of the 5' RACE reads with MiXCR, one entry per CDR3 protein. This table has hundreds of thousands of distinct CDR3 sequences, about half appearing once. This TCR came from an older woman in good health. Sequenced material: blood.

The CDR3 sequence is CASSLYSPNEKLFF. Here the CDR3 DNA reads TGTGCCAGCAGTTTATACAGTCCCAATGAAAAACTGTTTTTT. V and J are TRBV12-3 or TRBV12-4 and TRBJ1-4, with D unclear. V was trimmed by 2 bases and J by 5 bases, leaving 9 bases between them. This CDR3 contains 14 residues.